This TCR beta chain came from a study of shared clonotypes between healthy human individuals. In the sorted-subset replicate PCRs, approximately 200 ng DNA, around 30,000 T cell genomes, was used. In the original processing: ImmunoSEQ output lacked quality scores and full-length reads, limiting matched filtering. TCRdb's copy holds only in-frame clones and misses some; the assay was immunoSEQ multiplex PCR. Clone size and V and J calls were adopted from that table, with D and trimming inferred from the DNA. The table has 650,000 to 700,000 clones, about 90% seen once. Germline loops: CDR1 SGHDT, CDR2 YYEEEE. Between the trimmed V and J ends, which lost 2 bases and 5 bases, there was a span of 8 bases. This CDR3 is 13 amino acids long. Every donor was a Caucasian adult from Nashville, Tennessee.

The sequencing sample was made of memory CD8+ T cells from PBMCs. Subset of the sample: CD45RO+ cells pooled with CCR7-negative TemRA cells. This receptor was taken from a man between 18 and 29 years old in good health. Some clones in this sample may be carry-over from other donors' samples. The gene calls are TRBV5-6 and TRBJ2-1; TRBD2 might be the D (5 bases). The CDR3: CASSFGLNNEQFF. In nucleotides, the CDR3 is TGTGCCAGCAGCTTTGGACTCAACAATGAGCAGTTCTTC.